The 14 T cell receptor beta chains in this list originate from one sample, sequenced in a study of PD-1 blockade in classical Hodgkin lymphoma. Profiling relied on immunoSEQ multiplex PCR, and the TCRdb table lists in-frame clones only, not all of them. The repertoire consists of roughly 50,000 clones, with around nine tenths occurring once and the leading ten covering around 6.5%. This sample's time point: cycle 4 day 1 (C4D1), after more than five weeks of nivolumab. All the patients suffered relapse after autologous stem cell transplantation, and brentuximab vedotin exposure differed. The sequencing used peripheral blood mononuclear cells (PBMCs), collected before the fourth cycle of nivolumab. The receptors stem from a human donor with classical Hodgkin lymphoma.

The chain is built from TRBV28 and TRBJ1-3; D is unclear. CDR3 size: 14 residues. The V and J ends lost 5 bases and 3 bases respectively, with 11 bases between them. Germline V gives CDR1 MDHEN, CDR2 SYDVKM. The CDR3 nucleotides are TGTGCCAGCAGTGCCGAAGGGTATGGAAACACCATATATTTT. Its protein is CASSAEGYGNTIYF.

This clone was detected once. The V gene is TRBV2, the J gene TRBJ2-7; 9 bases fit TRBD1. V shed 11 bases, J shed 3 bases, and the junction held 5 bases outside the gene matches. Germline CDR1 SNHLY, CDR2 FYNNEI. The CDR3 has 12 residues. The CDR3 nucleotides are TGTGCCTTCCGGGACAGGGACTACGAGCAGTACTTC. Protein sequence: CAFRDRDYEQYF.

The chain links TRBV7-9 to TRBJ1-1, with a possible D match to TRBD1 (5 bases). Germline V gene lookup returns CDR1 SEHNR and CDR2 FQNEAQ (reference sequence). Trimming left V 1 base short and J 4 bases short, with 7 bases between. The CDR3 consists of 13 residues. The CDR3 DNA reads as TGTGCCAGCAGCTTAGGACAGTTCACTGAAGCTTTCTTT. It codes for CASSLGQFTEAFF.

The chain is built from TRBV7-9 and TRBJ1-1; D is unclear. Per the germline V gene, CDR1 is SEHNR and CDR2 is FQNEAQ (reference sequence). The CDR3 sequence is 14 residues long. Trimming pared 1 base from V and 0 bases from J, leaving 6 bases between. The CDR3 sequence is CASSLESMNTEAFF. In DNA form, the CDR3 reads TGTGCCAGCAGCTTAGAGAGTATGAACACTGAAGCTTTCTTT.

This chain links TRBV6-5 with TRBJ2-7; TRBD1 might be the D (6 bases). CDR1 and CDR2 from the germline V gene are MNHEY and SVGAGI. This CDR3 comprises 13 residues. Trimming took off 6 bases at V and 5 bases at J, with 14 bases between the two ends. CDR3 nucleotide sequence: TGTGCCAGCAGATCGACAGGATCGGACGAGCAGTACTTC. Amino acid sequence: CASRSTGSDEQYF.

Only a few counts were recorded for this clone. The chain has TRBV9 and TRBJ2-3; D unclear. The CDR3 loop spans 12 amino acids. V gave up 0 bases and J gave up 5 bases, with 4 bases separating them. Germline CDR1 SGDLS, CDR2 YYNGEE. CDR3: CASSVAVDTQYF. In DNA, the CDR3 is TGTGCCAGCAGCGTAGCGGTAGATACGCAGTATTTT.

This CDR3 is CASSTPTSTDTQYF. The CDR3 region has the DNA TGCGCCAGCAGCACACCGACTAGCACAGATACGCAGTATTTT. The chain combines TRBV5-1 with TRBJ2-3; D ambiguous. V was shortened by 4 bases and J by 0 bases, with 9 bases between the two germline ends. Germline loops: CDR1 SGHRS, CDR2 YFSETQ. The CDR3 length is 14 residues.

The V gene is TRBV27, the J gene TRBJ1-4; D may be TRBD1 (6 bases). Deletions cut 4 bases from V and 5 bases from J, with 14 bases between. Germline assignment: CDR1 MNHEY and CDR2 SMNVEV (reference sequence). CDR3 length equals 15 residues. CDR3 loop: CASSYQGLGNEKLFF. Here the CDR3 DNA reads TGTGCCAGCAGTTATCAGGGGTTGGGGAATGAAAAACTGTTTTTT.

V and J are TRBV7-8 and TRBJ2-1; no clear D. This CDR3 is 17 amino acids long. The germline V and J ends were trimmed by 5 bases and 0 bases, with 17 bases remaining between them. Germline CDR1 reads SGHVS; CDR2 reads FQNEAQ. The CDR3 region has the DNA TGTGCCAGCAGCATACTCTACCCGCAGCGCTCCTACAATGAGCAGTTCTTC. Translating gives CASSILYPQRSYNEQFF.

CDR3 nucleotides: TGTGCCAGCAGTTTTCGCGGGCCATTAGGCCGGGGGGATGAGCAGTTCTTC. As protein: CASSFRGPLGRGDEQFF. The chain couples TRBV28 to TRBJ2-1; 7 bases line up with TRBD2. This CDR3 is built from 17 residues. Germline CDR1 and CDR2: MDHEN and SYDVKM. Trimming took 3 bases from V and 8 from J; bases not matched to a gene: 16.

This clone was counted between two and nine times. The chain couples TRBV6-4 to TRBJ2-7, with D possibly being TRBD1 or TRBD2 (5 bases each). This CDR3 contains 14 residues. CDR1 MRHNA and CDR2 SNTAGT come from the germline V gene. Trimming took off 7 bases at V and 1 base at J, with 14 bases between the two ends. This CDR3 is CASMGTATSYEQYF. Written as DNA, the CDR3 is TGTGCCAGCATGGGGACGGCCACTTCCTACGAGCAGTACTTC.

The CDR3 loop reads CASSPPGRDYNEQFF. The CDR3 DNA reads TGTGCCAGCAGCCCTCCGGGACGGGATTACAATGAGCAGTTCTTC. The chain combines TRBV27 with TRBJ2-1; either TRBD1 or TRBD2 may supply D (5 bases each). This CDR3 spans 15 amino acids. Trimming took 6 bases from V and 4 from J, leaving 16 bases between them. Germline CDR1 MNHEY, CDR2 SMNVEV (reference sequence).

V and J are TRBV28 and TRBJ1-1, with TRBD1 identical over 8 bases. The CDR3 has 14 residues. Germline CDR1 MDHEN, CDR2 SYDVKM. Unmatched junction bases numbered 6, after V lost 3 bases and J lost 6 bases. CDR3 coding DNA: TGTGCCAGCAGTTTGAACAGGGGGAGTTCTGAAGCTTTCTTT. This encodes CASSLNRGSSEAFF.

The V call is TRBV28, the J call TRBJ1-5; D gene uncertain. Germline CDR1 MDHEN, CDR2 SYDVKM. The CDR3 loop spans 15 amino acids. V gave up 5 bases and J gave up 5 bases, with 16 bases separating them. Here the CDR3 reads CASSPPLEFHQPQHF. The CDR3 DNA reads as TGTGCCAGCAGTCCCCCACTGGAATTTCATCAGCCCCAGCATTTT.